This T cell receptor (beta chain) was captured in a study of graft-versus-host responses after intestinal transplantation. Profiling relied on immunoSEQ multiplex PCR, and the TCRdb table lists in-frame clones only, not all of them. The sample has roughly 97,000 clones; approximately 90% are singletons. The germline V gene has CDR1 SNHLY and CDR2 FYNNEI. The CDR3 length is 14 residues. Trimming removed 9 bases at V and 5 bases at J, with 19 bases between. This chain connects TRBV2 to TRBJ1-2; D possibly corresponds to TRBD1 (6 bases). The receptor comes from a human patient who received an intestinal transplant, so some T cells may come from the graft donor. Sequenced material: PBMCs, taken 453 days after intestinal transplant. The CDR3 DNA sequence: TGTGCCAGTCTCCCCCAGGGGAAGTGGTATGGCTACACCTTC. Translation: CASLPQGKWYGYTF.